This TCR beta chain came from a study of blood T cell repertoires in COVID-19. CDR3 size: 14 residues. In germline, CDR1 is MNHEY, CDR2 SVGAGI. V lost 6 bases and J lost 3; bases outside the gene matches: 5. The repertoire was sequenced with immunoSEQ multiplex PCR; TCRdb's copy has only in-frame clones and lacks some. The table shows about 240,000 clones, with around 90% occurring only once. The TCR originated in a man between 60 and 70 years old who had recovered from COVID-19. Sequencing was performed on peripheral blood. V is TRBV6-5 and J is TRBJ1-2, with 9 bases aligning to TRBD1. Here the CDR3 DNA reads TGTGCCAGCAGCTACACAGGGGGCTACTATGGCTACACCTTC. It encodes CASSYTGGYYGYTF.